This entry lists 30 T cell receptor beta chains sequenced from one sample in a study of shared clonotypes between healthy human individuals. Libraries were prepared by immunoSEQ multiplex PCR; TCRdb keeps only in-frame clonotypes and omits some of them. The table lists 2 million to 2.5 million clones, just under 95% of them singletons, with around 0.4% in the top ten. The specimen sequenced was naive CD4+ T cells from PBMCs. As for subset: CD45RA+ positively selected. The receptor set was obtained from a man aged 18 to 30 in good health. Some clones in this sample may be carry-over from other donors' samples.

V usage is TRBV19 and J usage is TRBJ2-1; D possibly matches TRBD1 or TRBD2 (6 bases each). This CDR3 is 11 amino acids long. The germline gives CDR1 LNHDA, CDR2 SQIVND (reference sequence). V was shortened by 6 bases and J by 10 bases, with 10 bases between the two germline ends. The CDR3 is CASRGAGEQFF. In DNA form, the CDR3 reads TGTGCCAGTAGGGGGGCGGGAGAGCAGTTCTTC. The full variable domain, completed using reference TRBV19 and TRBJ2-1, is DGGITQSPKYLFRKEGQNVTLSCEQNLNHDAMYWYRQDPGQGLRLIYYSQIVNDFQKGDIAEGYSVSREKKESFPLTVTSAQKNPTAFYLCASRGAGEQFFGPGTRLTVL.

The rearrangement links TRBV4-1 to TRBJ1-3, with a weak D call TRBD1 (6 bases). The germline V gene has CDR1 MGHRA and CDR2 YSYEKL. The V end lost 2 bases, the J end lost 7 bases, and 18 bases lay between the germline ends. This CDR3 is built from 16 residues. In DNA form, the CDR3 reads TGCGCCAGCAGCCAACGGGGGACTAATACAGGGAACACCATATATTTT. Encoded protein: CASSQRGTNTGNTIYF.

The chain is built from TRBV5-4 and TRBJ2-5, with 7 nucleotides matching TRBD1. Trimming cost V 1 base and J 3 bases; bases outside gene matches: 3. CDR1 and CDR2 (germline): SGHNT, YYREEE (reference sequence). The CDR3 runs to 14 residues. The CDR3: CASSLSGTEETQYF. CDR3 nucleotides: TGTGCCAGCAGCTTGTCCGGGACAGAAGAGACCCAGTACTTC.

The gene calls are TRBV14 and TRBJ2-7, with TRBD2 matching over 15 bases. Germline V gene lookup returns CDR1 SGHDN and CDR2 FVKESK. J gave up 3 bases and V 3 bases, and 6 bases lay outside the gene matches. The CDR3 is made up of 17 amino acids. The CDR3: CASSHLGLAGGNYEQYF. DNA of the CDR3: TGTGCCAGCAGCCATTTAGGACTAGCGGGAGGGAACTACGAGCAGTACTTC.

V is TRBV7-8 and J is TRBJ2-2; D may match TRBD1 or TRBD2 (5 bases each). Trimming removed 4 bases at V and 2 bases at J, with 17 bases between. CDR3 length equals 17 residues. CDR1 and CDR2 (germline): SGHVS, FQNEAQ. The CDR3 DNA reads TGTGCCAGCAGCTCGGAGGACATACACTTTAACACCGGGGAGCTGTTTTTT. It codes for CASSSEDIHFNTGELFF.

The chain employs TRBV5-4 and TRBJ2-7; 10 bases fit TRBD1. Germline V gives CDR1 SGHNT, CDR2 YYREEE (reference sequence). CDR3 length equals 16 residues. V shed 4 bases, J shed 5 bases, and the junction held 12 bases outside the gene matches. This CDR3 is CASSLEARTGGDEQYF. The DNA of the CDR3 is TGTGCCAGCAGCCTCGAAGCCCGGACAGGGGGAGACGAGCAGTACTTC.

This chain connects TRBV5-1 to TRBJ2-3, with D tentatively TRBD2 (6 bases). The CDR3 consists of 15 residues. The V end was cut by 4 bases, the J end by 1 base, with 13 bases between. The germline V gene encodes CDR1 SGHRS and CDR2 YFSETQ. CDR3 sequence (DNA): TGCGCCAGCAGCCTCCCCCCGGGGGGCACAGATACGCAGTATTTT. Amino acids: CASSLPPGGTDTQYF.

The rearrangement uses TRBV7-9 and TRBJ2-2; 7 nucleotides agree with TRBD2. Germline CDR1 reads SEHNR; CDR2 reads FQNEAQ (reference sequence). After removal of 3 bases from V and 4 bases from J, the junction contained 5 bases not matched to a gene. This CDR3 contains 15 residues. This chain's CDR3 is CASSFASGATGELFF. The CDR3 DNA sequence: TGTGCCAGCAGCTTTGCTAGCGGAGCCACCGGGGAGCTGTTTTTT. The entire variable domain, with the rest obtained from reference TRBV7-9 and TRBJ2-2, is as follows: DTGVSQNPRHKITKRGQNVTFRCDPISEHNRLYWYRQTLGQGPEFLTYFQNEAQLEKSRLLSDRFSAERPKGSFSTLEIQRTEQGDSAMYLCASSFASGATGELFFGEGSRLTVL.

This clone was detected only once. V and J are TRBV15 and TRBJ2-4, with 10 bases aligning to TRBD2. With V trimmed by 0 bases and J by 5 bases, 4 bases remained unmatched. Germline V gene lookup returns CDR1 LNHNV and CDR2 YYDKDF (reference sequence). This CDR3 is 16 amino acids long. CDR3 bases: TGTGCCACCAGCAGAGAAGCGGGAGGGCCCCAAAACATTCAGTACTTC. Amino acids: CATSREAGGPQNIQYF.

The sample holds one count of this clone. The CDR3 loop reads CASSIQGAGEAFF. The CDR3 region has the DNA TGCGCCAGCAGCATCCAGGGGGCCGGCGAAGCTTTCTTT. The chain employs TRBV5-1 and TRBJ1-1, with 8 bases aligning to TRBD1. This CDR3 has 13 amino acids. The trim removed 4 bases at V and 8 bases at J, leaving 7 bases unmatched. CDR1 is SGHRS and CDR2 is YFSETQ in the germline V gene. Using reference TRBV5-1 and TRBJ1-1 for the parts outside the CDR3, the full variable domain is KAGVTQTPRYLIKTRGQQVTLSCSPISGHRSVSWYQQTPGQGLQFLFEYFSETQRNKGNFPGRFSGRQFSNSRSEMNVSTLELGDSALYLCASSIQGAGEAFFGQGTRLTVV.

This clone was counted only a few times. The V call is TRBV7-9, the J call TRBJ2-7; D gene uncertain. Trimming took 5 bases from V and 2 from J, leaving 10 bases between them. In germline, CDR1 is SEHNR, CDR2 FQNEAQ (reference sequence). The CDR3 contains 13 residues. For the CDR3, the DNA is TGTGCCAGCAGCCCGAGTAAAACCTACGAGCAGTACTTC. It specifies CASSPSKTYEQYF.

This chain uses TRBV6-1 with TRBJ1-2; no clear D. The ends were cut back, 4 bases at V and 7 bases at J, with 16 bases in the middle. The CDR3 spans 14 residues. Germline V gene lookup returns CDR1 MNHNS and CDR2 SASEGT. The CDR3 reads CASSAFPGPGGYTF. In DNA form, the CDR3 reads TGTGCCAGCAGTGCCTTTCCGGGCCCGGGTGGCTACACCTTC.

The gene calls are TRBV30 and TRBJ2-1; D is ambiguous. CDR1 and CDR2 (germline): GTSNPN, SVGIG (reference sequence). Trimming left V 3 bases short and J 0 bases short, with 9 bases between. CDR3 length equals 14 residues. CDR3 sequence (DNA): TGTGCCTGGAGGGCCCCCAACTCCTACAATGAGCAGTTCTTC. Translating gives CAWRAPNSYNEQFF.

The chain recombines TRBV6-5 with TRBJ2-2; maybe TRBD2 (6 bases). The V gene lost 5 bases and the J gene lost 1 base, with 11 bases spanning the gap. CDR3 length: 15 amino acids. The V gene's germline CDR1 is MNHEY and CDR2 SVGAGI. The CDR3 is CASSNRRGNTGELFF. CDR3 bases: TGTGCCAGCAGTAATAGGCGGGGGAACACCGGGGAGCTGTTTTTT.

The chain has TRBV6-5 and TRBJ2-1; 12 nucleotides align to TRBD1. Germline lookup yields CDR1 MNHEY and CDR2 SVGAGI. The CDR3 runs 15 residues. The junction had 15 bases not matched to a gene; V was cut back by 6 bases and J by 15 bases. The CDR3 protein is CASRSSGQGAPPWFF. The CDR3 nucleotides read TGTGCCAGCAGGTCCTCGGGACAGGGGGCCCCGCCGTGGTTCTTC.

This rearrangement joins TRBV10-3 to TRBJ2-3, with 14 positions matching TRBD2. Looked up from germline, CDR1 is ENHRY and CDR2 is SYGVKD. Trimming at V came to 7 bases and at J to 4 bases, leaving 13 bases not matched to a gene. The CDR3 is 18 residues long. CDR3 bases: TGTGCCATCAAGCACGGGGGACTAGCGGGAGCGCCCGCAGATACGCAGTATTTT. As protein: CAIKHGGLAGAPADTQYF.

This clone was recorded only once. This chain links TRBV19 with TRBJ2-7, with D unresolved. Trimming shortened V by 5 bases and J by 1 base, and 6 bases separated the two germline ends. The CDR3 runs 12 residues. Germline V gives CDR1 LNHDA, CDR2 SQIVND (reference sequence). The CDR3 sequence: CASSAPSYEQYF. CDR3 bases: TGTGCCAGTAGTGCGCCTTCCTACGAGCAGTACTTC.

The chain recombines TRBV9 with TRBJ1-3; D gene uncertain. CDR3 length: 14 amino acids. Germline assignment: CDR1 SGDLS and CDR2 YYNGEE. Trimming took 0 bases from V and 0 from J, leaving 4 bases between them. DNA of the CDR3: TGTGCCAGCAGCGTAGGCCTCTCTGGAAACACCATATATTTT. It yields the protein CASSVGLSGNTIYF.

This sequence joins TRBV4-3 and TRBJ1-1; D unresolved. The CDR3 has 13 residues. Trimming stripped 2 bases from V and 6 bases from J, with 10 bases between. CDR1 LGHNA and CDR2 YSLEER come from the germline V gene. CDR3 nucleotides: TGCGCCAGCAGCCAACCAGGAAGGCCTGAAGCTTTCTTT. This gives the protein CASSQPGRPEAFF.

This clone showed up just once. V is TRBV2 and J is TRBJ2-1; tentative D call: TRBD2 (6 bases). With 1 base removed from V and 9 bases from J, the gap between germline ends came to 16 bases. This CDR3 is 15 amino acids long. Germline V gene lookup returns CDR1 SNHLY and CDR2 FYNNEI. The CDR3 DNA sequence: TGTGCCAGCAGTGAAGGCCGACTAGGAGCGAGTGAGCAGTTCTTC. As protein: CASSEGRLGASEQFF.

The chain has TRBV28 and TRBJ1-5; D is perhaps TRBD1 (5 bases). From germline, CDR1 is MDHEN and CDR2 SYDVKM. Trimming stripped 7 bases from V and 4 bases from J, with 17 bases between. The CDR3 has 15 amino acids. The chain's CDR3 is CASNLGGGSNQPQHF. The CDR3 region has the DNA TGTGCCAGCAACCTCGGGGGGGGTAGTAATCAGCCCCAGCATTTT.

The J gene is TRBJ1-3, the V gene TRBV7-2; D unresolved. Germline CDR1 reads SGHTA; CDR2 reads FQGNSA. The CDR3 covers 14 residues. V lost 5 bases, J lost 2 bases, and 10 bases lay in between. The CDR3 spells CASSPSFAGNTIYF. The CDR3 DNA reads TGTGCCAGCAGCCCCTCATTTGCTGGAAACACCATATATTTT.

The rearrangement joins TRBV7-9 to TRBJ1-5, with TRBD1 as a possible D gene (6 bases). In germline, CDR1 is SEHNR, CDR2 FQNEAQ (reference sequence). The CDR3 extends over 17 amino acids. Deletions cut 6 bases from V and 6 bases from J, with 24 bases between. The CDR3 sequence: CASSPRTAQGRGQPQHF. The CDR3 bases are TGTGCCAGCAGTCCCCGGACAGCCCAGGGGAGGGGTCAGCCCCAGCATTTT.

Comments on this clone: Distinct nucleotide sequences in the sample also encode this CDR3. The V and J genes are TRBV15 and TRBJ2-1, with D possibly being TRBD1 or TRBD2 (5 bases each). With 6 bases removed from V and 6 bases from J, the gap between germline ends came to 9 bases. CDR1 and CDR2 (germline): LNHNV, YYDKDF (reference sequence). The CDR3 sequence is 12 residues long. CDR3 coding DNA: TGTGCCACCAGTACTAGGGGCAATGAGCAGTTCTTC. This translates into CATSTRGNEQFF.

The CDR3 here is CASSLDSQLNTEAFF. Written as DNA, the CDR3 is TGTGCCAGCAGCTTAGATAGTCAACTAAACACTGAAGCTTTCTTT. This chain connects TRBV11-3 to TRBJ1-1; D gene unclear. Trimming removed 0 bases from V and 2 bases from J, with 10 bases in between. The germline gives CDR1 SGHNT, CDR2 YENEEA. CDR3 length equals 15 residues.

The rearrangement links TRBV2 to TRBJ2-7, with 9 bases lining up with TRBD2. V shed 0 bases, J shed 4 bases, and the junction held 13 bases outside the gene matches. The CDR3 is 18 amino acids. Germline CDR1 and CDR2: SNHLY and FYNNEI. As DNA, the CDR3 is TGTGCCAGCAGTGAAGCGCTTCTGGCGGGAGGGCCTAGTTACGAGCAGTACTTC. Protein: CASSEALLAGGPSYEQYF.

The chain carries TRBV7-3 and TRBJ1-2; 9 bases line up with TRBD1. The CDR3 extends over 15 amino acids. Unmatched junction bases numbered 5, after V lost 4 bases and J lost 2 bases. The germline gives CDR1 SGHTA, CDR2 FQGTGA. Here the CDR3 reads CASSWTGASNYGYTF. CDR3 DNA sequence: TGTGCCAGCAGCTGGACAGGGGCCTCGAACTATGGCTACACCTTC.

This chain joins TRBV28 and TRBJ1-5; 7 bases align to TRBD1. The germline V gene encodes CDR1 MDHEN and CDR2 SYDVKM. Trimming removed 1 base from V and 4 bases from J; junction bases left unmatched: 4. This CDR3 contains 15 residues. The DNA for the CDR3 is TGTGCCAGCAGTTTATACGTCAGGGGGAATCAGCCCCAGCATTTT. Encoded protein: CASSLYVRGNQPQHF. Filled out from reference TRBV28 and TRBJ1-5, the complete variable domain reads DVKVTQSSRYLVKRTGEKVFLECVQDMDHENMFWYRQDPGLGLRLIYFSYDVKMKEKGDIPEGYSVSREKKERFSLILESASTNQTSMYLCASSLYVRGNQPQHFGDGTRLSIL.

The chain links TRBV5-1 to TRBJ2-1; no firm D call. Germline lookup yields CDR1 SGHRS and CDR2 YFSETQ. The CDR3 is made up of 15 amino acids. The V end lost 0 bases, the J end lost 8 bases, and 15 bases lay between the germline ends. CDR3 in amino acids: CASSLVVVRPHEQFF. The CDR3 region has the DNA TGCGCCAGCAGCTTGGTGGTAGTGAGGCCCCATGAGCAGTTCTTC.

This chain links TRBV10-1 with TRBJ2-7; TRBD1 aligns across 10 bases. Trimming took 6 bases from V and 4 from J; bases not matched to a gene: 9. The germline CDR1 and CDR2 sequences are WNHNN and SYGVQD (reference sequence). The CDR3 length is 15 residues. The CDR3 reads CASRGGTGAPYEQYF. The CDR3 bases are TGCGCCAGCAGGGGGGGGACAGGGGCCCCTTACGAGCAGTACTTC.